This entry features one TCR beta chain sequence. The antigen is unknown. The data stem from a study of cytomegalovirus exposure and HLA in healthy donors. Study summary: Both the roughly 120 validation repertoires and the 666 first-cohort repertoires used the same platform, as reported by a later analysis. Whole-study findings and limits: The investigators catalogued some 150 TCR beta chains as cytomegalovirus-associated. According to a later analysis, TCR clusters from the first cohort tended to co-occur in the approximately 130 validation repertoires. Cytomegalovirus status was reportedly diagnosed by the classifier with high specificity and sensitivity.

CDR3 length equals 15 residues. Germline V gives CDR1 MGHDK, CDR2 SYGVNS. V lost 4 bases to trimming and J lost 8 bases, with 20 bases between them. Sequenced by immunoSEQ multiplex PCR; TCRdb stores in-frame clones only, minus some. Of about 220,000 clones in the sample, approximately 88% were seen once. The receptor comes from a woman aged 25 to 45 in good health and CMV-seropositive. The specimen sequenced was PBMCs. The chain uses TRBV25-1 and TRBJ1-2; D might be TRBD1 (6 bases). CDR3 sequence reads: CASSAGNDRRRGYTF. The CDR3 region has the DNA TGTGCCAGCAGTGCCGGAAACGACAGGCGGCGAGGCTACACCTTC.